These T cell receptor beta chains were read from a single sample in a study of naive and memory T cell subsets. Each CDR3 protein is one row after TCRdb ran MiXCR on the UMI-ligation and nested PCR reads. Found here are around 30,000 distinct CDR3 sequences, less than 8.5% of them singletons; the top ten hold roughly 3.3%. The specimen was skin, collected from a tuberculin skin test site. The receptors derive from an adult in good health. Both conserved end residues are part of each CDR3. The order of the fields is V gene, D gene, CDR3 protein. The D gene is left open where the match is weak.

V: TRBV16; D: -; CDR3: CASSHRGIGHEQFF
V: TRBV4-1; D: -; CDR3: CASSQEWASFPEAFF
V: TRBV20-1; D: TRBD2; CDR3: CSARAWSGGPPQDTQYF
V: TRBV11-3; D: -; CDR3: CASSLDGRGGLDEQFF
V: TRBV7-2; D: TRBD1; CDR3: CASSLSEGARYF
V: TRBV7-3; D: TRBD1; CDR3: CASSKDRVGTDTQYF
V: TRBV7-8; D: TRBD1; CDR3: CASSLRTGEFTYEQYF
V: TRBV29-1; D: -; CDR3: CSVVNRNRDGYTF
V: TRBV2; D: -; CDR3: CAGSVVEDGYTF
V: TRBV20-1; D: -; CDR3: CSAKYPGLNQPQHF
V: TRBV6-1; D: -; CDR3: CASSEVRVPQPQHF
V: TRBV6-5; D: -; CDR3: CASSYSIAFRGTDTQYF
V: TRBV9; D: -; CDR3: CASSVVGHGEAFF
V: TRBV12-5; D: -; CDR3: CASGLTVGGPETQYF
V: TRBV7-8; D: TRBD2; CDR3: CASSQAGQPSTDTQYF
V: TRBV5-1; D: -; CDR3: CASSTRRGVDEQYF
V: TRBV7-2; D: TRBD2; CDR3: CASSRAGAQPTYNEQFF
V: TRBV29-1; D: -; CDR3: CSVVSTGKIYGYTF
V: TRBV11-2; D: -; CDR3: CASSPIGTLPFF
V: TRBV7-2; D: -; CDR3: CASSLVWAGRMGNEQFF
V: TRBV7-2; D: -; CDR3: CASSVERVDTQYF
V: TRBV25-1; D: -; CDR3: CASSEDSPLHF
V: TRBV12-3/TRBV12-4; D: -; CDR3: CASSLTRDQPQHF
V: TRBV29-1; D: TRBD1; CDR3: CSGGQGSYEQYF
V: TRBV2; D: -; CDR3: CASSEATEQNTEAFF
V: TRBV9; D: -; CDR3: CASAGNEQFF
V: TRBV29-1; D: -; CDR3: CSVERDYGYTF
V: TRBV7-7; D: -; CDR3: CASSSTVNTEAFF
V: TRBV27; D: TRBD2; CDR3: CASSSLLAGGPQETQYF